The rows below give T cell receptor beta chains drawn from one sample of a study of OX40 agonist ivuxolimab in advanced cancers. The assay was immunoSEQ multiplex PCR, and TCRdb's table has in-frame clones only and misses some. Here the sample spans under 85,000 clones, about 93% being singletons. The sequencing here drew on CD4+ or CD8+ T cells sorted from blood, taken in a trial of the OX40 agonist ivuxolimab. The receptors stem from an adult with an advanced solid tumor such as melanoma, head and neck, liver or kidney cancer. Each CDR3 is given with its conserved first and last residue. D genes are given only for firm matches. Expanded clones are given a class, and other clones once, few, many or no size at all.

j_call d_call v_call clone_size cdr3_aa cdr3_nt
TRBJ1-1 - TRBV27 - CASKPPGETEAFF TGTGCCAGCAAACCTCCGGGGGAAACTGAAGCTTTCTTT
TRBJ2-2 - TRBV7-9 - CASSSRLGTGELFF TGTGCCAGCAGCTCCCGCCTTGGCACCGGGGAGCTGTTTTTT
TRBJ2-7 - TRBV5-4 - CASSLKYDLQSF TGTGCCAGCAGCTTGAAATACGACTTGCAGTCCTTC
TRBJ2-5 TRBD1 TRBV28 few CASSSRTGGQETQYF TGTGCCAGCAGTTCAAGGACAGGGGGTCAGGAGACCCAGTACTTC
TRBJ2-1 - TRBV28 - CASSLGGEQFF TGTGCCAGCAGTTTAGGTGGTGAGCAGTTCTTC
TRBJ1-2 - TRBV29-1 - CSVAGSGGYTF TGCAGCGTCGCGGGCAGTGGGGGCTACACCTTC
TRBJ2-7 - TRBV2 - CASSEALYRRYEQYF TGTGCCAGCAGTGAAGCGCTCTACAGAAGGTACGAGCAGTACTTC
TRBJ2-7 TRBD1 TRBV29-1 - CSVEDYPRDRTYEQYF TGCAGCGTTGAAGACTACCCCCGGGACAGGACCTACGAGCAGTACTTC
TRBJ1-1 - TRBV9 - CASSVGGRNTEAFF TGTGCCAGCAGCGTAGGAGGACGGAACACTGAAGCTTTCTTT
TRBJ2-1 TRBD1 TRBV9 - CASSGPGGSYNEQFF TGTGCCAGCTCAGGCCCAGGGGGCTCATACAATGAGCAGTTCTTC
TRBJ2-5 TRBD1 TRBV28 - CASSPGTGVQETQYF TGTGCCAGCAGTCCCGGGACAGGAGTCCAAGAGACCCAGTACTTC
TRBJ1-2 TRBD1 TRBV18 - CASSPYPRQGAYYGYTF TGTGCCAGCTCACCCTATCCCCGACAGGGGGCATACTATGGCTACACCTTC
TRBJ1-1 - TRBV4-3 - CASSQWEGLNTEAFF TGCGCCAGCAGCCAATGGGAAGGCTTGAACACTGAAGCTTTCTTT
TRBJ2-4 - TRBV9 - CASSPLSSNIQYF TGTGCCAGCAGCCCTTTGAGTTCAAACATTCAGTACTTC
TRBJ2-7 TRBD1 TRBV11-2 - CASSRTGTISYEQYF TGTGCCAGCAGCCGGACAGGGACCATCTCCTACGAGCAGTACTTC
TRBJ2-1 TRBD2 TRBV4-2 - CASSQGSSGYNEQFF TGTGCCAGCAGCCAAGGTTCTAGCGGTTACAATGAGCAGTTCTTC
TRBJ1-2 - TRBV27 - CASSPQGYRDGYTF TGTGCCAGCAGTCCCCAGGGGTATCGAGATGGCTACACCTTC
TRBJ1-3 - TRBV13 - CASSRGASGNTIYF TGTGCCAGCAGCCGGGGGGCATCTGGAAACACCATATATTTT
TRBJ2-7 - TRBV19 - CASSIRDTYEQYF TGTGCCAGTAGTATCCGCGATACCTACGAGCAGTACTTC
TRBJ2-1 - TRBV6-6 - CASSPRTYNEQFF TGTGCCAGCAGTCCGCGGACGTACAATGAGCAGTTCTTC
TRBJ2-7 TRBD1 TRBV7-8 once CASSDPGQSPYEQYF TGTGCCAGCAGCGACCCGGGACAGTCGCCCTACGAGCAGTACTTC
TRBJ2-7 - TRBV4-3 - CASSLTIRYEQYF TGCGCCAGCAGCCTTACTATTCGGTACGAGCAGTACTTC
TRBJ2-7 - TRBV5-6 - CASSLRVRVLAEQYF TGTGCCAGCAGCCTGAGAGTCAGGGTTTTGGCTGAGCAGTACTTC
TRBJ2-7 - TRBV4-2 - CASSQDLGRTYEQYF TGTGCCAGCAGCCAAGATCTCGGCCGGACCTACGAGCAGTACTTC
TRBJ2-7 TRBD2 TRBV19 - CASKSGESSYEQYF TGTGCCAGTAAAAGCGGGGAATCCTCCTACGAGCAGTACTTC
TRBJ1-1 - TRBV7-3 - CASSSDRNTEAFF TGTGCCAGCAGTTCGGACAGGAACACTGAAGCTTTCTTT
TRBJ2-1 - TRBV14 - CASSQGLTTSRFF TGTGCCAGCAGCCAAGGGCTGACGACCTCGAGGTTCTTC
TRBJ1-1 TRBD1 TRBV5-5 - CASSLTGGLRTEAFF TGTGCCAGCAGCTTGACAGGGGGCTTGAGGACTGAAGCTTTCTTT
TRBJ1-2 - TRBV30 - CAWISRDGYTF TGTGCCTGGATTTCACGGGACGGCTACACCTTC
TRBJ1-2 - TRBV5-3 - CARSRGRTRFWGYTF TGTGCCAGAAGCCGGGGCCGGACCCGCTTCTGGGGCTACACCTTC